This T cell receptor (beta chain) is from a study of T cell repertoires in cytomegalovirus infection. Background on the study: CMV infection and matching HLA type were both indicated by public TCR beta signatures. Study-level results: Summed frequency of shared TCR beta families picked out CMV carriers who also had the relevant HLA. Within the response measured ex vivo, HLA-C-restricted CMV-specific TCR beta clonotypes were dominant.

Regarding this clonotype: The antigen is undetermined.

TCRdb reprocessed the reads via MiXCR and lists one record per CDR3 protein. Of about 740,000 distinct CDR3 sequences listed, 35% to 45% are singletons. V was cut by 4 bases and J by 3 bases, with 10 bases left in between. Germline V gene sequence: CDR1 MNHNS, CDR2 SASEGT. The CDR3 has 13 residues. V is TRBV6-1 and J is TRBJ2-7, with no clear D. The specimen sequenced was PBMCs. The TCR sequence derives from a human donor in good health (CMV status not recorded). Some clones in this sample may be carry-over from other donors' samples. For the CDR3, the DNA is TGTGCCAGCAGTGTTCCAGGAGACTACGAGCAGTACTTC. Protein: CASSVPGDYEQYF.